This T cell receptor beta chain was identified in a study of siplizumab effects on memory and regulatory T cells. As to this clone: Its antigen remains unidentified.

Study results and caveats: Siplizumab gave mappable alloreactive CD4+ clones an average Treg-derived fraction of roughly 72%, against 25% to 30% in controls. Suppressive activity of Tregs proliferating in siplizumab cultures remained unconfirmed. To unstimulated subsets, only a minor fraction of alloreactive clones could be mapped. Roughly 80-97% of proliferating CD4+ or CD8+ clones defied assignment to a naive or memory phenotype.

In germline, CDR1 is SQVTM, CDR2 ANQGSEA. Trimming took 2 bases from V and 5 from J; bases not matched to a gene: 5. The CDR3 extends over 14 amino acids. This table comes from immunoSEQ multiplex PCR, and its TCRdb copy is limited to in-frame clones, with some not included. The table lists about 82,000 clones, approximately 88% of them singletons. The sequence derives from a human donor in good health. This chain connects TRBV29-1 to TRBJ1-2; TRBD1 matches at 10 bases. Sequenced sample: Tregs sorted from blood. CDR3 nucleotide sequence: TGCAGCGTTGAACGACAGGGGGCGAGATATGGCTACACCTTC. Encoded protein: CSVERQGARYGYTF.